This T cell receptor (beta chain) was profiled in a study of response to subunit inactivated influenza vaccine. The study, taken as a whole, reports: Authors suggested seasonal influenza vaccinations each recruit few new T cells.

Note on this clonotype: Antigen unknown.

J lost 4 bases, V lost 1 base, and 5 bases had no gene match. Germline-derived CDR1 and CDR2 are LNHNV and YYDKDF (reference sequence). The CDR3 spans 16 residues. TCRdb reanalysed the RT-PCR reads using MiXCR and keeps one entry per CDR3 protein. The sample has just under 550,000 distinct CDR3 sequences; less than 25% are singletons. These same records also appear under a second study, on T cells expressing NK-cell markers. From that paper: The authors made TCR beta cDNA libraries by 5'RACE template switching. This switching added a universal primer site and UMIs. It was sorted CD3+CD56+NKG2C+, CD3+CD56+NKG2C- and CD3+CD56-NKG2C+ T cells that supplied the TCR beta repertoires. Restricting sorting to alpha-beta TCR T cells was achieved in several experiments by an anti-gamma-delta TCR antibody. Four of the donors also had these clonotypes leading their CD3+CD56-NKG2C+ fraction.

The sample in question was CD4+ T cells sorted from PBMCs, obtained approximately 12 days after vaccination. The sequence came from a man aged 45-65 years who received an inactivated influenza vaccine. V and J are TRBV15 and TRBJ2-3; 10 nucleotides agree with TRBD2. As DNA, the CDR3 is TGTGCCACCAGCAGAGGGCTAGCGGGAGTGGCAGATACGCAGTATTTT. Its protein product is CATSRGLAGVADTQYF.